This T cell receptor beta chain was profiled in a study of cytomegalovirus exposure and HLA in healthy donors. Study information: Earlier sequencing of 150 million to 200 million T cells yielded around 120 million unique TCR beta sequences.

Notes on the study in general: A later analysis found common viral pathogens apparently linked to several of the most significant clusters. Later analysis showed TCR association rates varying by HLA locus, highest for DRB1 and lowest for HLA-C. Earlier findings revealed that most TCR beta V segments proved productive either about 90% or about 30% of the time.

Primers for the PCR totalled 60 Vbeta and 13 Jbeta. Clones were read by immunoSEQ multiplex PCR, and TCRdb kept only the in-frame ones, dropping some. Counted here are some 200,000 clones, approximately 80% occurring once; the ten biggest clones make up 0.22%. As concerns this clone: What it recognizes is unknown.

CDR3 length equals 17 residues. The V gene's germline CDR1 is MNHNS and CDR2 SASEGT. V dropped 3 bases and J dropped 3; count of bases not matched to a gene: 13. The V call is TRBV6-1, the J call TRBJ1-1; 7 nucleotides match TRBD1. The sequence came from a girl aged 2-15 years in good health and CMV-seronegative. The sequenced sample consisted of PBMCs. CDR3 sequence (DNA): TGTGCCAGCAGTGACCCACTGCGACAGGGTAGGGACACTGAAGCTTTCTTT. Its translation is CASSDPLRQGRDTEAFF.